These T cell receptor beta chains were read from a single sample in a study of T cell responses to AZD1222 COVID-19 vaccine. Sequenced by immunoSEQ multiplex PCR; TCRdb stores in-frame clones only, minus some. With about 140,000 clones in the sample, the ten largest clones hold 2.2%. The sample comprised peripheral blood. These receptor sequences come from an adult in good health. The CDR3 runs from the conserved cysteine through the conserved F or W. D genes are given only for firm matches.

j_call,v_call,d_call,cdr3_aa,cdr3_nt
TRBJ2-7,TRBV3-1/TRBV3-2,TRBD2,CASSQSPGTSGGYEQYF,TGTGCCAGCAGCCAAAGCCCCGGGACTAGCGGGGGTTACGAGCAGTACTTC
TRBJ2-7,TRBV28,.,CASSLLLIRGNPQYF,TGTGCCAGCAGTTTATTGTTGATTAGGGGAAACCCTCAGTACTTC
TRBJ1-3,TRBV27,TRBD1,CASSPRAPGQGVSPGNTIYF,TGTGCCAGCAGTCCTAGAGCCCCGGGACAGGGAGTTAGCCCTGGAAACACCATATATTTT
TRBJ1-4,TRBV6-5,.,CASSPRDLNEKLFF,TGTGCCAGCAGTCCTCGGGACCTCAATGAAAAACTGTTTTTT
TRBJ2-7,TRBV9,TRBD2,CASSRSERGAVEQYF,TGTGCCAGCAGCCGCTCCGAGCGGGGGGCCGTTGAGCAGTACTTC
TRBJ1-1,TRBV20-1,.,CSARGTPWAEAFF,TGCAGTGCTCGTGGGACGCCTTGGGCTGAAGCTTTCTTT
TRBJ2-5,TRBV6-5,.,CASRGRAETQYF,TGTGCCAGCCGGGGTCGGGCGGAGACCCAGTACTTC
TRBJ1-2,TRBV11-2,.,CASSNTQATADYGYTF,TGTGCCAGCAGCAATACTCAGGCGACGGCCGACTATGGCTACACCTTC
TRBJ1-2,TRBV13,.,CASSVDPYGYTF,TGTGCCAGCAGCGTGGACCCCTATGGCTACACCTTC
TRBJ1-1,TRBV2,TRBD1,CASSLNRGTEAFF,TGTGCCAGCAGTCTCAACAGGGGCACTGAAGCTTTCTTT
TRBJ1-5,TRBV19,TRBD1,CASGGTEYQPQHF,TGTGCCAGTGGAGGGACAGAGTATCAGCCCCAGCATTTT
TRBJ2-2,TRBV3-1/TRBV3-2,.,CASSQDLRRSNTGELFF,TGTGCCAGCAGCCAAGACCTACGGAGGAGTAACACCGGGGAGCTGTTTTTT
TRBJ1-1,TRBV19,.,CASSPTGAKTEAFF,TGTGCCAGTAGTCCGACGGGGGCTAAGACTGAAGCTTTCTTT
TRBJ1-1,TRBV5-4,TRBD1,CASSFDRANTEAFF,TGTGCCAGCAGCTTTGACAGGGCAAACACTGAAGCTTTCTTT
TRBJ2-1,TRBV5-1,TRBD2,CASSLITSGGTYNEQFF,TGCGCCAGCAGCTTGATTACTAGCGGGGGGACCTACAATGAGCAGTTCTTC
TRBJ1-4,TRBV12-5,TRBD1,CASGPEGTANEKLFF,TGTGCTAGTGGTCCTGAGGGGACAGCTAATGAAAAACTGTTTTTT
TRBJ2-7,TRBV11-2,.,CASRRQDMGEQYF,TGTGCCAGCAGACGACAGGATATGGGAGAGCAGTACTTC
TRBJ2-1,TRBV9,TRBD1,CASSGTGNPYNEQFF,TGTGCCAGCAGCGGGACAGGGAATCCCTACAATGAGCAGTTCTTC
TRBJ1-1,TRBV7-2,.,CASSPPGGTEAFF,TGTGCCAGCAGCCCCCCCGGCGGCACTGAAGCTTTCTTT
TRBJ2-2,TRBV7-2,.,CASSQRDSYTGELFF,TGTGCCAGCAGCCAACGGGACTCTTACACCGGGGAGCTGTTTTTT
TRBJ1-2,TRBV2,.,CASSEEVGLGYGYTF,TGTGCCAGCAGTGAGGAGGTGGGGCTAGGGTATGGCTACACCTTC
TRBJ1-4,TRBV30,.,CAWSPRGATNEKLFF,TGTGCCTGGAGCCCTAGGGGGGCAACTAATGAAAAACTGTTTTTT
TRBJ1-3,TRBV4-2,.,CASSQDLSSGNTIYF,TGTGCCAGCAGCCAAGATTTAAGCTCTGGAAACACCATATATTTT
TRBJ1-4,TRBV11-3,.,CASSLDSQPNEKLFF,TGTGCCAGCAGCTTAGATTCCCAGCCTAATGAAAAACTGTTTTTT
TRBJ2-1,TRBV5-1,TRBD2,CASSLQAGGYNEQFF,TGCGCCAGCAGCTTGCAAGCGGGGGGGTACAATGAGCAGTTCTTC
TRBJ2-1,TRBV29-1,TRBD1,CSVGQGSNEQFF,TGCAGCGTAGGACAGGGAAGCAATGAGCAGTTCTTC
TRBJ2-1,TRBV12-3/TRBV12-4,.,CASSFKINNEQFF,TGTGCCAGCAGTTTCAAGATTAACAATGAGCAGTTCTTC
TRBJ2-5,TRBV10-2,TRBD1,CATVGRDSLQETQYF,TGCGCCACAGTAGGAAGGGACAGTTTACAAGAGACCCAGTACTTC
TRBJ1-3,TRBV30,.,CAWSAGSGNTIYF,TGTGCCTGGAGTGCTGGGAGTGGAAACACCATATATTTT
TRBJ2-1,TRBV19,.,CASSGEGGRAYNEQFF,TGTGCCAGTAGTGGTGAGGGGGGTAGGGCCTACAATGAGCAGTTCTTC